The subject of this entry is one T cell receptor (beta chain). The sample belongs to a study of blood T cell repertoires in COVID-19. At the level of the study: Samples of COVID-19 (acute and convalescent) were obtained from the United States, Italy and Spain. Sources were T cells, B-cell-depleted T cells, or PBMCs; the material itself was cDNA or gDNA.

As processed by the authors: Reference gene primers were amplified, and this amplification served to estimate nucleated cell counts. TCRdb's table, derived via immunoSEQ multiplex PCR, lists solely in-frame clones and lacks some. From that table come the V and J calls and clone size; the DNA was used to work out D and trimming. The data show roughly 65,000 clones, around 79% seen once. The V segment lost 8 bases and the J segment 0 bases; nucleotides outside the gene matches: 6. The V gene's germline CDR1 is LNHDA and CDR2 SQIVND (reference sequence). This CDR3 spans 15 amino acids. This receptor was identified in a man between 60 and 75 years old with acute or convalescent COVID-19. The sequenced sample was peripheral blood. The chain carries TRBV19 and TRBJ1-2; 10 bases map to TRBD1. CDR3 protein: CASAGTGDSNYGYTF. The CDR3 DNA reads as TGTGCCAGTGCCGGGACAGGGGATTCTAACTATGGCTACACCTTC.